These 21 T cell receptor beta chains were sequenced from one sample in a study of blood T cell repertoires in COVID-19. This table comes from immunoSEQ multiplex PCR, and its TCRdb copy is limited to in-frame clones, with some not included. The sample includes roughly 200,000 clones, about 85% of them seen just once. Sequencing was carried out using peripheral blood. These TCRs come from a woman aged 18-30 years who had recovered from COVID-19.

This clone was counted a single time. The CDR3 sequence is CASSLSTGEYGYTF. Written as DNA, the CDR3 is TGTGCCAGCAGCCTTTCGACAGGGGAATATGGCTACACCTTC. This chain joins TRBV7-9 and TRBJ1-2; 8 bases line up with TRBD1. The CDR3 runs 14 residues. V gave up 5 bases and J gave up 5 bases; unmatched junction bases: 7. Germline V gene sequence: CDR1 SEHNR, CDR2 FQNEAQ (reference sequence).

This chain connects TRBV19 to TRBJ2-5; 14 bases align to TRBD2. The ends lost 5 bases at V and 4 bases at J; junction bases unmatched: 6. This CDR3 comprises 16 residues. The germline CDR1 and CDR2 sequences are LNHDA and SQIVND (reference sequence). The CDR3 loop reads CASSPGGTSGRETQYF. In DNA, the CDR3 is TGTGCCAGTAGTCCAGGGGGGACTAGCGGGAGAGAGACCCAGTACTTC.

The V gene is TRBV13, the J gene TRBJ1-1; D is undetermined. In germline, CDR1 is PRHDT, CDR2 FYEKMQ (reference sequence). The V and J ends lost 3 bases and 9 bases respectively, with 14 bases between them. The CDR3 runs to 13 residues. The CDR3 DNA reads as TGTGCCAGCAGCTTTTTAGCTGATTTTCAAGCTTTCTTT. Translating it yields CASSFLADFQAFF.

J is TRBJ1-2 and V is TRBV28; 9 bases agree with TRBD1. The V and J ends lost 4 bases and 8 bases, in that order; junction bases with no gene match: 8. This CDR3 comprises 14 residues. Per the germline V gene, CDR1 is MDHEN and CDR2 is SYDVKM. CDR3 DNA: TGTGCCAGCAGTTCAGACAGGGGGGTAGGCGGCTACACCTTC. Protein: CASSSDRGVGGYTF.

The count of this clone is one. The chain is built from TRBV4-1 and TRBJ1-2; TRBD1 is a possible D gene (5 bases). The germline V gene has CDR1 MGHRA and CDR2 YSYEKL. This CDR3 region has 14 residues. Trimming pared 1 base from V and 8 bases from J, leaving 14 bases between. The CDR3 protein is CASSQVGAVIGYTF. In nucleotides, the CDR3 is TGCGCCAGCAGCCAAGTTGGGGCAGTTATCGGCTACACCTTC.

This clone was seen more than once but under ten times. This chain joins TRBV18 and TRBJ2-2, with 8 bases matching TRBD2. With 6 bases clipped from V and 6 bases from J, the junction kept 15 bases outside the gene matches. Germline lookup yields CDR1 KGHSH and CDR2 LQKENI. CDR3 length: 17 amino acids. CDR3 region: CASSNPRSSGSPGELFF. CDR3 nucleotide sequence: TGTGCCAGCTCCAACCCAAGGTCGAGCGGGAGTCCCGGGGAGCTGTTTTTT.

This chain links TRBV10-3 with TRBJ2-3; D gene unclear. V dropped 0 bases and J dropped 1 base, with 8 bases sitting between them. The CDR3 loop spans 15 amino acids. The germline V gene has CDR1 ENHRY and CDR2 SYGVKD. The CDR3 DNA follows: TGTGCCATCAGTGAGTCGAAAGCCGGCACAGATACGCAGTATTTT. As protein: CAISESKAGTDTQYF.

This clone was seen a few times. The genes are TRBV25-1 and TRBJ2-7, with D tentatively TRBD2 (5 bases). This CDR3 is built from 17 residues. V was clipped by 6 bases and J by 3 bases, with 24 bases between them. CDR1 and CDR2 from the germline V gene are MGHDK and SYGVNS. The CDR3 DNA is TGTGCCAGCAGCCCCAATTTGGGCGGGTCTTCTAACTACGAGCAGTACTTC. Residues: CASSPNLGGSSNYEQYF.

The V and J genes are TRBV6-5 and TRBJ1-2; tentative D call: TRBD1 (5 bases). Per germline, CDR1 MNHEY and CDR2 SVGAGI. Trimming pared 0 bases from V and 5 bases from J, leaving 13 bases between. This CDR3 has 15 residues. The CDR3 sequence is CASSYSRDSGYGYTF. The CDR3 coding sequence is TGTGCCAGCAGTTACTCCCGGGACTCCGGATATGGCTACACCTTC.

The chain carries TRBV6-2 or TRBV6-3 and TRBJ1-1; D is ambiguous. Looked up from germline, CDR1 is MNHEY and CDR2 is SVGEGT. The V gene lost 2 bases and the J gene lost 1 base, with 14 bases spanning the gap. This CDR3 region has 16 residues. This chain's CDR3 is CASSYLRGSGNTEAFF. The CDR3 nucleotides are TGTGCCAGCAGTTACCTCCGCGGGTCGGGGAACACTGAAGCTTTCTTT.

The chain recombines TRBV7-6 with TRBJ2-1; D might be TRBD2 (6 bases). The germline V gene encodes CDR1 SGHVS and CDR2 FNYEAQ. Trimming took off 2 bases at V and 6 bases at J, with 11 bases between the two ends. The CDR3 runs to 14 residues. CDR3 sequence reads: CASSLLGGSNEQFF. The DNA for the CDR3 is TGTGCCAGCAGCTTACTCGGGGGTTCCAATGAGCAGTTCTTC.

The V gene is TRBV6-5, the J gene TRBJ1-2; D is possibly TRBD1 (5 bases). CDR3 length: 12 residues. V was pared by 6 bases and J by 7 bases, with 12 bases between. Per the germline V gene, CDR1 is MNHEY and CDR2 is SVGAGI. The CDR3 is CASSPRGGGYTF. CDR3 DNA: TGTGCCAGCAGCCCCCGGGGGGGTGGCTACACCTTC.

V gene TRBV6-5 combines with J gene TRBJ2-5; 9 bases line up with TRBD1. Germline V gives CDR1 MNHEY, CDR2 SVGAGI. The CDR3 length is 15 residues. J lost 5 bases, V lost 5 bases, and 9 bases had no gene match. The CDR3: CASSNRGHGWETQYF. The CDR3 DNA reads TGTGCCAGCAGTAACAGGGGGCATGGATGGGAGACCCAGTACTTC.

This sequence joins TRBV6-5 and TRBJ1-5; 8 bases line up with TRBD1. V gave up 6 bases and J gave up 1 base; unmatched junction bases: 2. The CDR3 is made up of 14 amino acids. CDR1 is MNHEY, CDR2 SVGAGI, per germline. For the CDR3, the DNA is TGTGCCAGCAGCCGGGACAGGAGCAATCAGCCCCAGCATTTT. It specifies CASSRDRSNQPQHF.

The rearrangement joins TRBV19 to TRBJ2-2; the match to TRBD1 covers 8 bases. The CDR3 extends over 14 amino acids. V lost 6 bases, J lost 4 bases, and 4 bases stayed unmatched. From germline, CDR1 is LNHDA and CDR2 SQIVND (reference sequence). In nucleotides, the CDR3 is TGTGCCAGTAGCGAAACAGGGGGCACCGGGGAGCTGTTTTTT. It yields the protein CASSETGGTGELFF.

This rearrangement joins TRBV6-5 to TRBJ1-1; possible D gene TRBD1, 5 bases. V lost 3 bases to trimming and J lost 0 bases, with 14 bases between them. Germline lookup yields CDR1 MNHEY and CDR2 SVGAGI. The CDR3 has 16 amino acids. CDR3 sequence: CASSYSGGAMNTEAFF. CDR3 nucleotides: TGTGCCAGCAGTTATTCGGGTGGGGCCATGAACACTGAAGCTTTCTTT.

This chain uses TRBV7-9 with TRBJ2-5; 9 bases align to TRBD2. The V gene end was trimmed by 6 bases and the J gene end by 1 base; junction bases not matched to a gene: 9. CDR3 size: 16 residues. Germline V CDR1 and CDR2: SEHNR, FQNEAQ (reference sequence). The chain's CDR3 is CASRPTSGRFQETQYF. In nucleotides, the CDR3 is TGTGCCAGCAGGCCGACTAGCGGTCGATTCCAAGAGACCCAGTACTTC. The entire variable domain, with the rest obtained from reference TRBV7-9 and TRBJ2-5, is as follows: DTGVSQNPRHKITKRGQNVTFRCDPISEHNRLYWYRQTLGQGPEFLTYFQNEAQLEKSRLLSDRFSAERPKGSFSTLEIQRTEQGDSAMYLCASRPTSGRFQETQYFGPGTRLLVL.

The genes are TRBV30 and TRBJ1-1; maybe TRBD1 (6 bases). Germline V gene lookup returns CDR1 GTSNPN and CDR2 SVGIG (reference sequence). Trimming removed 2 bases from V and 5 bases from J, with 15 bases in between. There are 14 residues in the CDR3. CDR3 sequence: CAWSRTGSWTEAFF. CDR3 nucleotide sequence: TGTGCCTGGAGTCGAACAGGGAGTTGGACTGAAGCTTTCTTT.

The chain employs TRBV7-6 and TRBJ2-1; 9 bases match TRBD2. The germline CDR1 and CDR2 sequences are SGHVS and FNYEAQ. The CDR3 is 17 amino acids. The ends lost 1 base at V and 7 bases at J; junction bases unmatched: 11. CDR3 protein: CASSLGSSAGGGNEQFF. The CDR3, as DNA: TGTGCCAGCAGCTTAGGGAGTTCTGCGGGAGGGGGGAATGAGCAGTTCTTC. The variable domain in full, completed from reference TRBV7-6 and TRBJ2-1, reads GAGVSQSPRYKVTKRGQDVALRCDPISGHVSLYWYRQALGQGPEFLTYFNYEAQQDKSGLPNDRFSAERPEGSISTLTIQRTEQRDSAMYRCASSLGSSAGGGNEQFFGPGTRLTVL.

This chain uses TRBV7-2 with TRBJ1-1, with D possibly matching TRBD1 (5 bases). This CDR3 has 15 amino acids. Germline V gene lookup returns CDR1 SGHTA and CDR2 FQGNSA. The V gene lost 6 bases and the J gene lost 0 bases, with 14 bases spanning the gap. This chain's CDR3 is CASREISRVNTEAFF. Written as DNA, the CDR3 is TGTGCCAGCAGGGAAATTTCCAGGGTGAACACTGAAGCTTTCTTT.

This clone has only one observation. The chain is built from TRBV3-1 (or the pseudogene TRBV3-2) and TRBJ2-1, with TRBD1 matching 9 bases. V lost 8 bases, J lost 3 bases, and 8 bases stayed unmatched. The CDR3 is 15 residues long. The germline gives CDR1 LGHDT, CDR2 YNNKEL (reference sequence). The CDR3 DNA sequence: TGTGCCAGCGGCTACGGGACAGGGATCTACAATGAGCAGTTCTTC. Translated: CASGYGTGIYNEQFF.